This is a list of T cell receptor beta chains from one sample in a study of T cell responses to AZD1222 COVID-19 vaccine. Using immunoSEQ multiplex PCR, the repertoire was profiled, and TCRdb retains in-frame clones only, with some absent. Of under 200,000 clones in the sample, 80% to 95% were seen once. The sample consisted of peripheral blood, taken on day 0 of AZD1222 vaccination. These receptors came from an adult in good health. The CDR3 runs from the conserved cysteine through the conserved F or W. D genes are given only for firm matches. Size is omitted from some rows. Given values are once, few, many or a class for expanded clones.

CDR3 protein: CAISAGIDTEAFF
CDR3 DNA: TGTGCCATCAGTGCAGGGATTGACACTGAAGCTTTCTTT
D gene: NA
J gene: TRBJ1-1
clone size: NA
V gene: TRBV10-3

CDR3 protein: CASSYYMLNNEQFF
CDR3 DNA: TGTGCCAGCAGTTACTATATGCTAAACAATGAGCAGTTCTTC
D gene: NA
J gene: TRBJ2-1
clone size: NA
V gene: TRBV6-2/TRBV6-3

CDR3 protein: CATSRAGLTQETQYF
CDR3 DNA: TGTGCCACCAGCAGAGCGGGACTTACTCAAGAGACCCAGTACTTC
D gene: NA
J gene: TRBJ2-5
clone size: NA
V gene: TRBV15

CDR3 protein: CASTKGGGEKLFF
CDR3 DNA: TGTGCCAGCACCAAAGGAGGAGGAGAAAAACTGTTTTTT
D gene: NA
J gene: TRBJ1-4
clone size: NA
V gene: TRBV14

CDR3 protein: CASSDPMFNEKLFF
CDR3 DNA: TGTGCCAGCAGTGATCCCATGTTTAATGAAAAACTGTTTTTT
D gene: NA
J gene: TRBJ1-4
clone size: NA
V gene: TRBV25-1

CDR3 protein: CASSYVSNQPQHF
CDR3 DNA: TGTGCCAGCAGTTACGTCAGCAATCAGCCCCAGCATTTT
D gene: NA
J gene: TRBJ1-5
clone size: once
V gene: TRBV6-6

CDR3 protein: CASTPQGTPNTEAFF
CDR3 DNA: TGTGCCAGCACCCCTCAGGGTACCCCGAACACTGAAGCTTTCTTT
D gene: NA
J gene: TRBJ1-1
clone size: NA
V gene: TRBV28

CDR3 protein: CASGHLGAGYGYTF
CDR3 DNA: TGTGCTAGTGGTCACCTCGGCGCGGGCTATGGCTACACCTTC
D gene: NA
J gene: TRBJ1-2
clone size: NA
V gene: TRBV12-5

CDR3 protein: CASSLAGTGQETQYF
CDR3 DNA: TGTGCCAGCAGCTTAGCGGGGACAGGGCAAGAGACCCAGTACTTC
D gene: TRBD1
J gene: TRBJ2-5
clone size: NA
V gene: TRBV7-9

CDR3 protein: CASSQFRGQGFYGYTF
CDR3 DNA: TGTGCCAGCAGCCAATTCCGCGGACAGGGATTCTATGGCTACACCTTC
D gene: TRBD1
J gene: TRBJ1-2
clone size: NA
V gene: TRBV3-1/TRBV3-2

CDR3 protein: CSVEPGGDGYTF
CDR3 DNA: TGCAGCGTTGAACCGGGGGGGGATGGCTACACCTTC
D gene: NA
J gene: TRBJ1-2
clone size: NA
V gene: TRBV29-1

CDR3 protein: CASSVTSGYQETQYF
CDR3 DNA: TGTGCCAGCAGCGTGACTAGCGGATACCAAGAGACCCAGTACTTC
D gene: TRBD2
J gene: TRBJ2-5
clone size: NA
V gene: TRBV7-9

CDR3 protein: CASSRNRGQPQHF
CDR3 DNA: TGTGCCAGCAGTCGAAACCGCGGGCAGCCCCAGCATTTT
D gene: NA
J gene: TRBJ1-5
clone size: NA
V gene: TRBV6-6

CDR3 protein: CASSLLGATNEKLFF
CDR3 DNA: TGTGCCAGCAGCTTGTTGGGCGCCACAAATGAAAAACTGTTTTTT
D gene: NA
J gene: TRBJ1-4
clone size: once
V gene: TRBV5-4

CDR3 protein: CASSVPPGLGSSPLHF
CDR3 DNA: TGTGCCAGCAGTGTGCCCCCAGGCTTAGGTTCATCGCCCCTCCACTTT
D gene: NA
J gene: TRBJ1-6
clone size: NA
V gene: TRBV6-1

CDR3 protein: CSASKGGQPQHF
CDR3 DNA: TGCAGTGCTAGTAAAGGGGGTCAGCCCCAGCATTTT
D gene: NA
J gene: TRBJ1-5
clone size: NA
V gene: TRBV20-1

CDR3 protein: CASSPWNSYGSDQPQHF
CDR3 DNA: TGTGCCAGCAGCCCCTGGAACAGTTATGGATCCGATCAGCCCCAGCATTTT
D gene: NA
J gene: TRBJ1-5
clone size: NA
V gene: TRBV7-2

CDR3 protein: CASSLNRWGETGRETQYF
CDR3 DNA: TGTGCCAGCAGCTTAAATCGTTGGGGAGAGACAGGGAGGGAGACCCAGTACTTC
D gene: NA
J gene: TRBJ2-5
clone size: NA
V gene: TRBV7-6

CDR3 protein: CATSRVATVNSNQPQHF
CDR3 DNA: TGTGCCACCAGCAGAGTGGCCACGGTTAATAGCAATCAGCCCCAGCATTTT
D gene: NA
J gene: TRBJ1-5
clone size: NA
V gene: TRBV15

CDR3 protein: CASSLDPSVRQETQYF
CDR3 DNA: TGTGCCAGCAGCTTAGACCCCTCAGTTAGGCAAGAGACCCAGTACTTC
D gene: NA
J gene: TRBJ2-5
clone size: NA
V gene: TRBV7-6

CDR3 protein: CASSLQEVSYEQYF
CDR3 DNA: TGTGCCAGCAGCTTACAGGAGGTCTCCTACGAGCAGTACTTC
D gene: NA
J gene: TRBJ2-7
clone size: few
V gene: TRBV7-9

CDR3 protein: CSASRADQGGYEQYF
CDR3 DNA: TGCAGTGCTAGTCGGGCCGACCAGGGAGGCTACGAGCAGTACTTC
D gene: NA
J gene: TRBJ2-7
clone size: NA
V gene: TRBV20-1

CDR3 protein: CASRGGGAYTEAFF
CDR3 DNA: TGTGCCAGCCGCGGCGGGGGTGCGTACACTGAAGCTTTCTTT
D gene: NA
J gene: TRBJ1-1
clone size: NA
V gene: TRBV27

CDR3 protein: CASSLVGDSSYEQYF
CDR3 DNA: TGTGCCAGCAGCTTAGTAGGGGACAGCTCCTACGAGCAGTACTTC
D gene: TRBD1
J gene: TRBJ2-7
clone size: few
V gene: TRBV7-2

CDR3 protein: CASSLTTEAFF
CDR3 DNA: TGTGCCAGCAGTTTAACCACTGAAGCTTTCTTT
D gene: NA
J gene: TRBJ1-1
clone size: NA
V gene: TRBV28

CDR3 protein: CASSGGTDDQPQHF
CDR3 DNA: TGTGCCAGCAGCGGCGGGACAGACGATCAGCCCCAGCATTTT
D gene: TRBD1
J gene: TRBJ1-5
clone size: NA
V gene: TRBV9

CDR3 protein: CASGGFGNQPQHF
CDR3 DNA: TGTGCCAGTGGCGGATTTGGCAATCAGCCCCAGCATTTT
D gene: NA
J gene: TRBJ1-5
clone size: many
V gene: TRBV19

CDR3 protein: CASTLGRVNQPQHF
CDR3 DNA: TGTGCCAGCACCTTGGGCCGCGTCAATCAGCCCCAGCATTTT
D gene: NA
J gene: TRBJ1-5
clone size: NA
V gene: TRBV5-8

CDR3 protein: CAWSAYVGRAYNEQFF
CDR3 DNA: TGTGCCTGGAGTGCCTATGTAGGGAGAGCCTACAATGAGCAGTTCTTC
D gene: NA
J gene: TRBJ2-1
clone size: NA
V gene: TRBV30

CDR3 protein: CASSYLGRNTEAFF
CDR3 DNA: TGCGCCAGCAGCTACCTTGGTAGGAACACTGAAGCTTTCTTT
D gene: NA
J gene: TRBJ1-1
clone size: NA
V gene: TRBV5-1

CDR3 protein: CASSLRPEGAYEQYF
CDR3 DNA: TGTGCCAGCAGCTTAAGGCCAGAGGGGGCCTACGAGCAGTACTTC
D gene: NA
J gene: TRBJ2-7
clone size: NA
V gene: TRBV7-2

CDR3 protein: CASSPLTGGSYEQYF
CDR3 DNA: TGTGCCAGCAGCCCGTTGACAGGGGGCTCCTACGAGCAGTACTTC
D gene: TRBD1
J gene: TRBJ2-7
clone size: NA
V gene: TRBV7-6

CDR3 protein: CASSESGLAGFISNEQFF
CDR3 DNA: TGCGCCAGCAGTGAGTCGGGACTAGCGGGTTTTATATCCAATGAGCAGTTCTTC
D gene: TRBD2
J gene: TRBJ2-1
clone size: NA
V gene: TRBV10-2

CDR3 protein: CASTSAFDREGTEAFF
CDR3 DNA: TGCGCCAGCACCTCAGCTTTCGACAGGGAGGGGACTGAAGCTTTCTTT
D gene: TRBD1
J gene: TRBJ1-1
clone size: NA
V gene: TRBV4-1

CDR3 protein: CASSIDSGSFIFNEQYF
CDR3 DNA: TGTGCCAGTAGTATAGACAGCGGGAGCTTTATCTTTAACGAGCAGTACTTC
D gene: TRBD2
J gene: TRBJ2-7
clone size: NA
V gene: TRBV19

CDR3 protein: CASSREDTQYF
CDR3 DNA: TGTGCCAGCAGCCGGGAGGATACGCAGTATTTT
D gene: NA
J gene: TRBJ2-3
clone size: NA
V gene: TRBV5-4

CDR3 protein: CASGLVLLRDRRRVEQFF
CDR3 DNA: TGTGCTAGTGGTTTGGTTCTCCTCCGGGACAGGAGGAGAGTTGAGCAGTTCTTC
D gene: TRBD1
J gene: TRBJ2-1
clone size: NA
V gene: TRBV12-5

CDR3 protein: CATSRGGGSSYEQYF
CDR3 DNA: TGTGCCACCAGCAGAGGGGGAGGGAGCTCCTACGAGCAGTACTTC
D gene: TRBD2
J gene: TRBJ2-7
clone size: NA
V gene: TRBV15

CDR3 protein: CASSPTGPSYEQYF
CDR3 DNA: TGTGCCAGCAGCCCGACAGGGCCATCCTACGAGCAGTACTTC
D gene: TRBD1
J gene: TRBJ2-7
clone size: NA
V gene: TRBV11-2

CDR3 protein: CASCCSVGPGYTF
CDR3 DNA: TGTGCCAGCTGCTGCAGCGTCGGGCCTGGCTACACCTTC
D gene: NA
J gene: TRBJ1-2
clone size: NA
V gene: TRBV2

CDR3 protein: CASSEHYEQYF
CDR3 DNA: TGCGCCAGCAGCGAGCACTACGAGCAGTACTTC
D gene: NA
J gene: TRBJ2-7
clone size: NA
V gene: TRBV5-1

CDR3 protein: CASSDGTKLFF
CDR3 DNA: TGCGCCAGCAGTGACGGGACTAAACTGTTTTTT
D gene: NA
J gene: TRBJ1-4
clone size: NA
V gene: TRBV10-1

CDR3 protein: CASSQDLSGYNEQFF
CDR3 DNA: TGTGCCAGCAGCCAAGATCTATCCGGCTACAATGAGCAGTTCTTC
D gene: NA
J gene: TRBJ2-1
clone size: NA
V gene: TRBV4-2

CDR3 protein: CASSIFGNTEAFF
CDR3 DNA: TGTGCCAGTAGTATCTTCGGGAACACTGAAGCTTTCTTT
D gene: NA
J gene: TRBJ1-1
clone size: NA
V gene: TRBV19

CDR3 protein: CASSYAENQPQHF
CDR3 DNA: TGTGCCAGCAGTTACGCAGAAAATCAGCCCCAGCATTTT
D gene: NA
J gene: TRBJ1-5
clone size: once
V gene: TRBV12-3/TRBV12-4

CDR3 protein: CASGKGTGVAGELFF
CDR3 DNA: TGTGCTAGTGGGAAGGGGACAGGGGTTGCCGGGGAGCTGTTTTTT
D gene: TRBD1
J gene: TRBJ2-2
clone size: NA
V gene: TRBV12-5

CDR3 protein: CASSLWDTSGYEQYF
CDR3 DNA: TGTGCCAGCAGTTTATGGGACACCTCAGGGTACGAGCAGTACTTC
D gene: NA
J gene: TRBJ2-7
clone size: NA
V gene: TRBV28

CDR3 protein: CASSFGQGDQPQHF
CDR3 DNA: TGCGCCAGCAGCTTTGGACAGGGGGATCAGCCCCAGCATTTT
D gene: TRBD1
J gene: TRBJ1-5
clone size: NA
V gene: TRBV5-1

CDR3 protein: CASGSHLTGRETQYF
CDR3 DNA: TGTGCTAGTGGTTCCCATCTAACAGGTCGGGAGACCCAGTACTTC
D gene: NA
J gene: TRBJ2-5
clone size: NA
V gene: TRBV12-5

CDR3 protein: CASSLADTYNSPLHF
CDR3 DNA: TGCGCCAGCAGCTTGGCCGACACATATAATTCACCCCTCCACTTT
D gene: NA
J gene: TRBJ1-6
clone size: NA
V gene: TRBV5-1